A single sample gave rise to the 7 T cell receptor beta chains below, sequenced in a study of post-analysis software for immune sequencing data. Findings and limits, study-wide: Five or six TRBV segments, TRBV5-6, TRBV5-1 and TRBV20-1 among them, were found more frequent in patients than controls.

The TCR beta cDNA libraries contained unique molecular identifiers. MiXCR, applied by TCRdb to the PCR reads, yields one record per CDR3 protein. This sample yields about 560,000 distinct CDR3 sequences, of which around 44% are seen a single time; over 1.5% belongs to the top ten. The antigens these receptors bind are not known. The sequencing sample was made of blood. All receptors come from a girl aged 5-17 years with multiple sclerosis.

The chain links TRBV12-3 or TRBV12-4 to TRBJ2-1; TRBD2 is a possible D gene (5 bases). There are 13 residues in the CDR3. The V end lost 4 bases, the J end lost 9 bases, and 13 bases lay between the germline ends. In nucleotides, the CDR3 is TGTGCCAGCAGTTCCGCGCTAGCATCTGAGCAGTTCTTC. This gives the protein CASSSALASEQFF.

The chain couples TRBV5-1 to TRBJ2-5; weak D call: TRBD2 (5 bases). The CDR3 covers 15 residues. Germline CDR1 is SGHRS and CDR2 is YFSETQ. V gave up 4 bases and J gave up 2 bases, with 15 bases separating them. CDR3 residues: CASSLLTGNQETQYF. CDR3 sequence (DNA): TGCGCCAGCAGCCTTTTAACCGGGAATCAAGAGACCCAGTACTTC.

This chain uses TRBV10-3 with TRBJ2-6; no reliable D call. This CDR3 has 16 residues. Trimming stripped 2 bases from V and 4 bases from J, with 12 bases between. Germline CDR1 and CDR2: ENHRY and SYGVKD. As DNA, the CDR3 is TGTGCCATCAGTGAGGGGGTTCTACGAGGGGCCAACGTCCTGACTTTC. This gives the protein CAISEGVLRGANVLTF.

The chain joins TRBV11-2 to TRBJ2-7, with 9 positions matching TRBD1. The germline V gene encodes CDR1 SGHAT and CDR2 FQNNGV. The CDR3 sequence is 17 residues long. V gave up 0 bases and J gave up 0 bases; unmatched junction bases: 6. CDR3: CASSLEGTGRNSYEQYF. The CDR3 DNA reads TGTGCCAGCAGCTTAGAGGGGACAGGGAGAAACTCCTACGAGCAGTACTTC.

Worth noting for this clonotype: A clone one base away is much larger, so this may be a read error. The V gene is TRBV15, the J gene TRBJ2-7, with D perhaps matching TRBD1 (5 bases). Germline CDR1 is LNHNV and CDR2 is YYDKDF (reference sequence). Trimming took off 0 bases at V and 8 bases at J, with 14 bases between the two ends. The CDR3 is made up of 14 amino acids. The CDR3 region has the DNA TGTGCCACCAGCAGAGATAAAGGGGCTTACAAGCAGTACTTC. Its protein product is CATSRDKGAYKQYF.

The chain uses TRBV29-1 and TRBJ2-7; 7 bases agree with TRBD1. This CDR3 spans 14 amino acids. Germline CDR1 and CDR2: SQVTM and ANQGSEA. Trimming cost V 6 bases and J 2 bases; bases outside gene matches: 10. CDR3 loop: CSVAPRQGTYEQYF. DNA for the CDR3: TGCAGCGTGGCCCCCCGACAGGGTACCTACGAGCAGTACTTC.

The CDR3 region has the DNA TGTGCCAGCAGCTTCCTAGCGGCAGATACGCAGTATTTT. Protein product: CASSFLAADTQYF. The rearrangement links TRBV7-9 to TRBJ2-3, with 7 bases that match TRBD2. Germline V lookup: CDR1 SEHNR, CDR2 FQNEAQ (reference sequence). V dropped 3 bases and J dropped 4; count of bases not matched to a gene: 1. The CDR3 runs 13 residues. Full variable domain (rest looked up from reference TRBV7-9 and TRBJ2-3): DTGVSQNPRHKITKRGQNVTFRCDPISEHNRLYWYRQTLGQGPEFLTYFQNEAQLEKSRLLSDRFSAERPKGSFSTLEIQRTEQGDSAMYLCASSFLAADTQYFGPGTRLTVL.